These 8 T cell receptor beta chains were all obtained from the same sample, sequenced in a study of CD8 T cells in Susac syndrome. RNA amounts of roughly 0.45 to 1 ug underwent reverse transcription with random hexamers. TCRdb reprocessed the immunoSEQ multiplex PCR reads via MiXCR and lists one record per CDR3 protein. This sample has tens of thousands of distinct CDR3 sequences, with roughly 93% found just once. Sequencing was done on a sample of CD8+ T cells from PBMCs. Receptor source: a human donor with multiple sclerosis.

The CDR3 loop reads CASSGGDEQYF. For the CDR3, the DNA is TGTGCCAGCAGTGGCGGGGACGAGCAGTACTTC. The rearrangement links TRBV27 to TRBJ2-7; D is possibly TRBD2 (6 bases). The germline V and J ends were trimmed by 5 bases and 5 bases, with 7 bases remaining between them. The CDR3 covers 11 residues. Germline V gene lookup returns CDR1 MNHEY and CDR2 SMNVEV (reference sequence).

The rearrangement joins TRBV12-5 to TRBJ2-1; 8 bases are shared with TRBD2. The germline V gene encodes CDR1 LGHNT and CDR2 FRNRAP. The CDR3 covers 14 residues. The J segment lost 9 bases and the V segment lost 4 bases, leaving 8 bases of the junction unmatched. The CDR3 region is CASGSPGGAIEQFF. The CDR3 DNA follows: TGTGCTAGTGGTTCCCCGGGAGGGGCTATTGAGCAGTTCTTC.

In DNA form, the CDR3 reads TGTGCCAGCAGTTTCCAACCCGGGGGGGACTCTCGAGAGACCCAGTACTTC. Protein: CASSFQPGGDSRETQYF. The chain links TRBV6-2 or TRBV6-3 to TRBJ2-5; 8 bases line up with TRBD2. Germline-derived CDR1 and CDR2 are MNHEY and SVGEGT. The CDR3 runs to 17 residues. V was clipped by 4 bases and J by 4 bases; unmatched bases: 14.

The chain is built from TRBV7-9 and TRBJ1-1; possible D gene TRBD1, 5 bases. Germline V lookup: CDR1 SEHNR, CDR2 FQNEAQ (reference sequence). This CDR3 region has 12 residues. V gave up 4 bases and J gave up 8 bases, with 11 bases separating them. The CDR3 spells CASSSPGVEAFF. CDR3 in DNA: TGTGCCAGCAGCTCGCCGGGGGTCGAAGCTTTCTTT.

In DNA form, the CDR3 reads TGTGCCAGTAGTCCCCAGGGGAGCTCCTACGAGCAGTACTTC. Amino acid sequence: CASSPQGSSYEQYF. This chain links TRBV19 with TRBJ2-7; D perhaps matches TRBD1 (6 bases). V was shortened by 5 bases and J by 0 bases, with 11 bases between the two germline ends. CDR1 LNHDA and CDR2 SQIVND come from the germline V gene (reference sequence). The CDR3 runs 14 residues.

The chain employs TRBV21-1 and TRBJ1-6; the table assigns TRBD1, which was not confirmed against the DNA. TRBV21-1 is a known pseudogene. This CDR3 contains 15 residues. Here the CDR3 reads CASNRQGRVNSPLHF. The CDR3 DNA follows: TGTGCCAGCAATAGACAGGGGAGGGTTAATTCACCCCTCCACTTT.

The chain is built from TRBV29-1 and TRBJ2-1; possibly TRBD1 for D (6 bases). Germline assignment: CDR1 SQVTM and CDR2 ANQGSEA. CDR3 length: 15 amino acids. The V and J ends lost 0 bases and 0 bases respectively, with 9 bases between them. The DNA for the CDR3 is TGCAGCGTTGAAGACACACAGGGCTCCTACAATGAGCAGTTCTTC. Its protein product is CSVEDTQGSYNEQFF.

The chain links TRBV6-1 to TRBJ1-5; the D is unclear. CDR1 is MNHNS, CDR2 SASEGT, per germline. CDR3 length equals 13 residues. Trimming stripped 3 bases from V and 11 bases from J, with 14 bases between. CDR3 DNA sequence: TGTGCCAGCAGTGAGGTCGACGATTGGTCCCAGCATTTT. Translated: CASSEVDDWSQHF.